Below are 21 T cell receptor beta chains sequenced from a single sample in a study of blood T cell repertoires in COVID-19. Assay: immunoSEQ multiplex PCR; the TCRdb copy retains only in-frame clones and omits some. Of about 120,000 clones detected, 70% to 90% appear once; the ten largest clones hold 1% to 1.5%. Sequenced input: peripheral blood. These TCRs come from a woman older than 75 with acute or convalescent COVID-19.

This chain joins TRBV7-9 and TRBJ1-4, with TRBD1 matching 10 bases. V shed 5 bases and J 8 bases; nucleotides not matched to a gene: 8. The CDR3 sequence is 15 residues long. Looked up from germline, CDR1 is SEHNR and CDR2 is FQNEAQ (reference sequence). The CDR3 loop is CASSEGRTGGEKLFF. CDR3 bases: TGTGCCAGCAGCGAGGGGCGGACAGGGGGAGAAAAACTGTTTTTT.

The chain couples TRBV5-1 to TRBJ2-7; 14 bases align to TRBD2. This CDR3 contains 17 residues. Germline V gives CDR1 SGHRS, CDR2 YFSETQ. The V segment lost 4 bases and the J segment 2 bases; nucleotides outside the gene matches: 8. The CDR3 reads CASSRLAGGERPYEQYF. The CDR3 coding sequence is TGCGCCAGCAGCCGACTAGCGGGGGGGGAACGGCCCTACGAGCAGTACTTC. Using reference TRBV5-1 and TRBJ2-7 for the parts outside the CDR3, the full variable domain is KAGVTQTPRYLIKTRGQQVTLSCSPISGHRSVSWYQQTPGQGLQFLFEYFSETQRNKGNFPGRFSGRQFSNSRSEMNVSTLELGDSALYLCASSRLAGGERPYEQYFGPGTRLTVT.

The rearrangement uses TRBV4-3 and TRBJ2-1; 8 bases fit TRBD2. The ends lost 2 bases at V and 1 base at J; junction bases unmatched: 4. Germline-derived CDR1 and CDR2 are LGHNA and YSLEER. This CDR3 is 16 amino acids long. Written as DNA, the CDR3 is TGCGCCAGCAGCCAACGGGGCGGGGGGTCCTACAATGAGCAGTTCTTC. Residues: CASSQRGGGSYNEQFF.

V usage is TRBV24-1 and J usage is TRBJ2-3, with 7 positions matching TRBD2. After removal of 3 bases from V and 7 bases from J, the junction contained 9 bases not matched to a gene. This CDR3 comprises 15 residues. Germline CDR1 is KGHDR and CDR2 is SFDVKD. CDR3 region: CATSDPREGANTQYF. Here the CDR3 DNA reads TGTGCCACCAGTGATCCGAGGGAGGGCGCTAATACGCAGTATTTT.

The chain has TRBV6-5 and TRBJ1-2; a weak D match, TRBD1 (5 bases). V dropped 5 bases and J dropped 7 bases, with 17 bases sitting between them. This CDR3 region has 14 residues. Germline V gene lookup returns CDR1 MNHEY and CDR2 SVGAGI. CDR3 DNA sequence: TGTGCCAGCAGTCCTTCCCCAGGGAGGGGTGGCTACACCTTC. Amino acids: CASSPSPGRGGYTF.

The rearrangement uses TRBV7-2 and TRBJ1-6; D might be TRBD1 (5 bases). The V and J ends lost 5 bases and 13 bases respectively, with 15 bases between them. This CDR3 spans 13 amino acids. Germline lookup yields CDR1 SGHTA and CDR2 FQGNSA. The DNA for the CDR3 is TGTGCCAGCAGCACAAGACAGAATTGGCCCCTCCACTTT. Translation gives CASSTRQNWPLHF.

This clone has only a few counts. The CDR3: CASSRYQGATNEKLFF. The DNA for the CDR3 is TGTGCCAGCAGCCGCTACCAGGGGGCAACTAATGAAAAACTGTTTTTT. V and J are TRBV3-1 (or the pseudogene TRBV3-2) and TRBJ1-4, with 7 nucleotides matching TRBD1. The CDR3 is 16 amino acids. The V and J ends lost 4 bases and 0 bases, in that order; junction bases with no gene match: 5. CDR1 and CDR2 (germline): LGHDT, YNNKEL (reference sequence).

The chain couples TRBV4-1 to TRBJ2-7; D uncertain. Per germline, CDR1 MGHRA and CDR2 YSYEKL. CDR3 size: 16 residues. Between the trimmed V and J ends, which lost 0 bases and 2 bases, there was a span of 14 bases. CDR3 in amino acids: CASSQEVAMTPYEQYF. CDR3 nucleotide sequence: TGCGCCAGCAGCCAAGAAGTAGCCATGACTCCCTACGAGCAGTACTTC.

This rearrangement joins TRBV29-1 to TRBJ1-4; no clear D. This CDR3 contains 12 residues. CDR1 is SQVTM and CDR2 is ANQGSEA in the germline V gene. Deletions cut 7 bases from V and 8 bases from J, with 14 bases between. CDR3: CSGSGEGEKLFF. Written as DNA, the CDR3 is TGCAGCGGATCCGGGGAAGGGGAAAAACTGTTTTTT.

This clone was found once. The CDR3 DNA is TGTGCCAGCAGCCCTAGCGGGGGGGTCACAGATACGCAGTATTTT. It specifies CASSPSGGVTDTQYF. The chain couples TRBV3-1 (or the pseudogene TRBV3-2) to TRBJ2-3; the match to TRBD2 covers 12 bases. Germline values: CDR1 LGHDT, CDR2 YNNKEL (reference sequence). The CDR3 runs 15 residues. V dropped 4 bases and J dropped 2; count of bases not matched to a gene: 1.

The rearrangement links TRBV7-6 to TRBJ1-1, with TRBD1 identical over 10 bases. CDR1 is SGHVS, CDR2 FNYEAQ, per germline. CDR3 size: 17 residues. Trimming cost V 7 bases and J 1 base; bases outside gene matches: 12. CDR3 sequence: CASTKRTGGVGNTEAFF. The CDR3 coding sequence is TGTGCCAGCACCAAAAGGACAGGGGGTGTGGGGAACACTGAAGCTTTCTTT.

The J gene is TRBJ1-5, the V gene TRBV19; D gene unclear. V dropped 5 bases and J dropped 5 bases, with 16 bases sitting between them. CDR3 length: 15 residues. Germline V CDR1 and CDR2: LNHDA, SQIVND (reference sequence). The CDR3 coding sequence is TGTGCCAGTAGTCGGACTCGGAGGCGAGATCAGCCCCAGCATTTT. It yields the protein CASSRTRRRDQPQHF. The variable domain in full, with the rest retrieved from reference TRBV19 and TRBJ1-5, is DGGITQSPKYLFRKEGQNVTLSCEQNLNHDAMYWYRQDPGQGLRLIYYSQIVNDFQKGDIAEGYSVSREKKESFPLTVTSAQKNPTAFYLCASSRTRRRDQPQHFGDGTRLSIL.

The rearrangement uses TRBV6-5 and TRBJ1-2; 9 bases fit TRBD1. In germline, CDR1 is MNHEY, CDR2 SVGAGI. Trimming removed 5 bases from V and 8 bases from J; junction bases left unmatched: 9. The CDR3 length is 14 residues. The CDR3 is CASSPNRGQGGYTF. As DNA, the CDR3 is TGTGCCAGCAGTCCGAACAGGGGGCAGGGGGGCTACACCTTC.

The V call is TRBV5-1, the J call TRBJ1-6; 8 bases fit TRBD1. With 1 base clipped from V and 7 bases from J, the junction kept 4 bases outside the gene matches. Germline CDR1 SGHRS, CDR2 YFSETQ. This CDR3 is built from 15 residues. The CDR3 is CASSLLGQANSPLHF. The CDR3 DNA follows: TGCGCCAGCAGCTTGCTGGGACAGGCGAATTCACCCCTCCACTTT. Full variable domain (remainder filled in from reference TRBV5-1 and TRBJ1-6): KAGVTQTPRYLIKTRGQQVTLSCSPISGHRSVSWYQQTPGQGLQFLFEYFSETQRNKGNFPGRFSGRQFSNSRSEMNVSTLELGDSALYLCASSLLGQANSPLHFGNGTRLTVT.

The table lists this clone with a few counts. This chain joins TRBV5-1 and TRBJ2-7, with D perhaps TRBD2 (5 bases). The CDR3 consists of 15 residues. V dropped 0 bases and J dropped 0 bases, with 10 bases sitting between them. In germline, CDR1 is SGHRS, CDR2 YFSETQ. Here the CDR3 reads CASSLAGGGSYEQYF. CDR3 nucleotides: TGCGCCAGCAGCTTGGCCGGTGGAGGCTCCTACGAGCAGTACTTC. The whole variable domain, remainder taken from reference TRBV5-1 and TRBJ2-7, is KAGVTQTPRYLIKTRGQQVTLSCSPISGHRSVSWYQQTPGQGLQFLFEYFSETQRNKGNFPGRFSGRQFSNSRSEMNVSTLELGDSALYLCASSLAGGGSYEQYFGPGTRLTVT.

This chain links TRBV9 with TRBJ1-6, with TRBD1 identical over 9 bases. J gave up 9 bases and V 0 bases, and 4 bases lay outside the gene matches. Germline loops: CDR1 SGDLS, CDR2 YYNGEE. The CDR3 spans 15 residues. The CDR3 coding sequence is TGTGCCAGCAGCGTAGTGGACAGGGGAGCTTCACCCCTCCACTTT. As protein: CASSVVDRGASPLHF.

This chain joins TRBV19 and TRBJ2-2; 9 nucleotides match TRBD2. Germline values: CDR1 LNHDA, CDR2 SQIVND (reference sequence). J gave up 4 bases and V 8 bases, and 5 bases lay outside the gene matches. The CDR3 sequence is 14 residues long. The CDR3 loop is CASCAGGGTGELFF. As DNA, the CDR3 is TGTGCCAGTTGTGCGGGAGGGGGCACCGGGGAGCTGTTTTTT.

The rearrangement links TRBV19 to TRBJ2-7; D not resolved. V gave up 1 base and J gave up 1 base, with 8 bases separating them. Germline V gene data show CDR1 as LNHDA and CDR2 as SQIVND (reference sequence). The CDR3 has 14 residues. The CDR3 region is CASSIARFSYEQYF. DNA for the CDR3: TGTGCCAGTAGTATAGCCAGATTTTCCTACGAGCAGTACTTC.

V is TRBV5-1 and J is TRBJ2-5, with 8 bases that match TRBD1. Germline-derived CDR1 and CDR2 are SGHRS and YFSETQ. This CDR3 is 14 amino acids long. The V segment lost 3 bases and the J segment 1 base; nucleotides outside the gene matches: 2. The CDR3 is CASSYGQGQETQYF. The CDR3 DNA reads as TGCGCCAGCAGCTATGGACAGGGCCAAGAGACCCAGTACTTC.

The chain is built from TRBV2 and TRBJ2-3, with D perhaps TRBD2 (6 bases). This CDR3 comprises 14 residues. With 5 bases removed from V and 4 bases from J, the gap between germline ends came to 13 bases. Per germline, CDR1 SNHLY and CDR2 FYNNEI. CDR3 protein: CASSTGSSPDTQYF. The CDR3 coding sequence is TGTGCCAGCAGTACCGGGAGCTCCCCAGATACGCAGTATTTT.

This chain uses TRBV11-2 with TRBJ2-3, with D unclear. Trimming stripped 5 bases from V and 2 bases from J, with 17 bases between. The germline gives CDR1 SGHAT, CDR2 FQNNGV. There are 16 residues in the CDR3. CDR3 protein: CASSLLRAGLTDTQYF. CDR3 sequence (DNA): TGTGCCAGCAGCCTCCTCCGAGCAGGCCTCACAGATACGCAGTATTTT. Full variable domain (missing parts from reference TRBV11-2 and TRBJ2-3): EAGVAQSPRYKIIEKRQSVAFWCNPISGHATLYWYQQILGQGPKLLIQFQNNGVVDDSQLPKDRFSAERLKGVDSTLKIQPAKLEDSAVYLCASSLLRAGLTDTQYFGPGTRLTVL.